The 11 T cell receptor beta chains reported below all come from one sample, sequenced in a study of T cell responses to AZD1222 COVID-19 vaccine. Libraries were prepared by immunoSEQ multiplex PCR; TCRdb keeps only in-frame clonotypes and omits some of them. The repertoire holds 120,000 or so clones, 88% seen once, with about 1.6% in the top ten. The source material was peripheral blood, sampled on day 0 of AZD1222 vaccination. The receptors stem from an adult in good health.

CDR3 sequence (DNA): TGTGCCAGCAGCCCTGGCGGGGAGATGTCCTACGAGCAGTACTTC. This translates into CASSPGGEMSYEQYF. The gene calls are TRBV3-1 (or the pseudogene TRBV3-2) and TRBJ2-7; D perhaps matches TRBD2 (6 bases). Germline V gene lookup returns CDR1 LGHDT and CDR2 YNNKEL (reference sequence). The germline V and J ends were trimmed by 4 bases and 1 base, with 14 bases remaining between them. The CDR3 length is 15 residues.

The chain joins TRBV5-1 to TRBJ1-3; tentatively, D is TRBD1 (6 bases). Germline CDR1 is SGHRS and CDR2 is YFSETQ. CDR3 length equals 15 residues. V was clipped by 0 bases and J by 3 bases, with 10 bases between them. The CDR3 reads CASSLGTAIGNTIYF. DNA of the CDR3: TGCGCCAGCAGCTTGGGGACAGCTATTGGAAACACCATATATTTT. The whole variable domain, remainder taken from reference TRBV5-1 and TRBJ1-3, is KAGVTQTPRYLIKTRGQQVTLSCSPISGHRSVSWYQQTPGQGLQFLFEYFSETQRNKGNFPGRFSGRQFSNSRSEMNVSTLELGDSALYLCASSLGTAIGNTIYFGEGSWLTVV.

The V and J genes are TRBV2 and TRBJ1-6; possible D gene TRBD1, 6 bases. The ends were cut back, 6 bases at V and 6 bases at J, with 18 bases in the middle. Germline V gene sequence: CDR1 SNHLY, CDR2 FYNNEI. The CDR3 length is 16 residues. The CDR3 coding sequence is TGTGCCAGCAGGGCTCGCCCCGGGACAACTAATTCACCCCTCCACTTT. Translating it yields CASRARPGTTNSPLHF.

The count of this clone is one. The rearrangement joins TRBV4-1 to TRBJ1-2; no clear D gene. Germline V CDR1 and CDR2: MGHRA, YSYEKL. The CDR3 spans 16 residues. The V gene lost 1 base and the J gene lost 1 base, with 13 bases spanning the gap. The CDR3 sequence is CASSQVPVGNNYGYTF. The CDR3 coding sequence is TGCGCCAGCAGCCAAGTTCCTGTTGGCAATAACTATGGCTACACCTTC.

The chain uses TRBV19 and TRBJ1-1; D is perhaps TRBD1 (6 bases). Trimming took 7 bases from V and 0 from J, leaving 12 bases between them. The CDR3 consists of 14 residues. Germline-derived CDR1 and CDR2 are LNHDA and SQIVND (reference sequence). In DNA form, the CDR3 reads TGTGCCAGTAAGCCGGACAGCCTGAACACTGAAGCTTTCTTT. This codes for CASKPDSLNTEAFF.

This chain uses TRBV5-1 with TRBJ1-3; no firm D call. The CDR3 extends over 16 amino acids. Germline assignment: CDR1 SGHRS and CDR2 YFSETQ. V gave up 0 bases and J gave up 0 bases, with 10 bases separating them. The CDR3 reads CASSLEYSVSGNTIYF. The CDR3 DNA sequence: TGCGCCAGCAGCTTGGAATACTCCGTCTCTGGAAACACCATATATTTT. The whole variable domain, filled in from reference TRBV5-1 and TRBJ1-3, reads KAGVTQTPRYLIKTRGQQVTLSCSPISGHRSVSWYQQTPGQGLQFLFEYFSETQRNKGNFPGRFSGRQFSNSRSEMNVSTLELGDSALYLCASSLEYSVSGNTIYFGEGSWLTVV.

The chain joins TRBV19 to TRBJ1-4; unclear D gene. The V gene lost 8 bases and the J gene lost 4 bases, with 11 bases spanning the gap. Germline CDR1 and CDR2: LNHDA and SQIVND (reference sequence). CDR3 size: 13 residues. The CDR3 region is CASLGNLNEKLFF. CDR3 coding DNA: TGTGCCAGTCTCGGGAACCTTAATGAAAAACTGTTTTTT.

Only one count was recorded for this clone. The rearrangement links TRBV18 to TRBJ2-1; 10 bases fit TRBD2. Germline V lookup: CDR1 KGHSH, CDR2 LQKENI. Trimming at V came to 2 bases and at J to 9 bases, leaving 4 bases not matched to a gene. The CDR3 extends over 14 amino acids. The chain's CDR3 is CASSPEGLATEQFF. The CDR3 DNA follows: TGTGCCAGCTCACCAGAGGGACTAGCGACTGAGCAGTTCTTC. The whole variable domain, filled in from reference TRBV18 and TRBJ2-1, reads NAGVMQNPRHLVRRRGQEARLRCSPMKGHSHVYWYRQLPEEGLKFMVYLQKENIIDESGMPKERFSAEFPKEGPSILRIQQVVRGDSAAYFCASSPEGLATEQFFGPGTRLTVL.

The gene calls are TRBV3-1 (or the pseudogene TRBV3-2) and TRBJ2-2; tentatively, D is TRBD2 (6 bases). The CDR3 covers 15 residues. In germline, CDR1 is LGHDT, CDR2 YNNKEL (reference sequence). V was clipped by 4 bases and J by 2 bases, with 11 bases between them. This chain's CDR3 is CASSPQGLNTGELFF. The CDR3 DNA follows: TGTGCCAGCAGCCCCCAGGGACTCAACACCGGGGAGCTGTTTTTT.

The rearrangement uses TRBV19 and TRBJ1-1; unclear D gene. Germline V gene data show CDR1 as LNHDA and CDR2 as SQIVND (reference sequence). V lost 5 bases and J 0 bases, leaving 16 bases between the germline ends. There are 16 residues in the CDR3. The CDR3 coding sequence is TGTGCCAGTAGTCCTCAACGGTCAAGCATGAACACTGAAGCTTTCTTT. It encodes CASSPQRSSMNTEAFF.

The chain joins TRBV7-8 to TRBJ2-5; TRBD2 matches 14 bases. Germline assignment: CDR1 SGHVS and CDR2 FQNEAQ. The ends lost 2 bases at V and 2 bases at J; junction bases unmatched: 4. The CDR3 consists of 17 residues. As DNA, the CDR3 is TGTGCCAGCAGCTTACTCGGGACTAGCGGGGGACAAGAGACCCAGTACTTC. This translates into CASSLLGTSGGQETQYF.